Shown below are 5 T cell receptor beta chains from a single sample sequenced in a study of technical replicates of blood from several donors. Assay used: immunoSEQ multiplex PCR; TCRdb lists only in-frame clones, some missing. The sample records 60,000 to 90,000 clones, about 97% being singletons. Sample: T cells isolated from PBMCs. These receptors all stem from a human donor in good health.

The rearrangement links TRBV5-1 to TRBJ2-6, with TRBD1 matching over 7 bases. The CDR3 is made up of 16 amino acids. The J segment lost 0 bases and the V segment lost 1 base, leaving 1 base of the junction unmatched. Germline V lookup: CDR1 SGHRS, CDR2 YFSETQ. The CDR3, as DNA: TGCGCCAGCAGCTTGTCAGGGGGCTCTGGGGCCAACGTCCTGACTTTC. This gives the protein CASSLSGGSGANVLTF.

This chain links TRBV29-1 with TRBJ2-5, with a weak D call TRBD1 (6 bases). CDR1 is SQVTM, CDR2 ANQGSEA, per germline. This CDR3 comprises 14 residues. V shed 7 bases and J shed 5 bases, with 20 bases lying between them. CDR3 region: CSARSAGATETQYF. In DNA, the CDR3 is TGCAGCGCCCGATCCGCAGGGGCGACGGAGACCCAGTACTTC.

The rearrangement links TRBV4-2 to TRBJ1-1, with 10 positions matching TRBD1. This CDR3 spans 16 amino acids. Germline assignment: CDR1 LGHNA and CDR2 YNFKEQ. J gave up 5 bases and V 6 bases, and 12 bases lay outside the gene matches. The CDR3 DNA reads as TGTGCCAGCAGACTATTCCCGGGACAGGGGTCTACTGAAGCTTTCTTT. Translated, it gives CASRLFPGQGSTEAFF.

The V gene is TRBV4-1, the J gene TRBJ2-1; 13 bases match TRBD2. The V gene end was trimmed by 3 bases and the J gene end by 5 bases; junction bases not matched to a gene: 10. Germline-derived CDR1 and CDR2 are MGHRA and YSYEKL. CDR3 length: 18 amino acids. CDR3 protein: CASSQEPGTSGVHNEQFF. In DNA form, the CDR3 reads TGCGCCAGCAGCCAGGAACCCGGGACTAGCGGGGTCCACAATGAGCAGTTCTTC.

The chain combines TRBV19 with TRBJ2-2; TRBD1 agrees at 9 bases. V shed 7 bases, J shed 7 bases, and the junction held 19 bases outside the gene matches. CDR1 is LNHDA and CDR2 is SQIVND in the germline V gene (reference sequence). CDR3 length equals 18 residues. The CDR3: CASTRYSGTGPGIGELFF. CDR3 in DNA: TGTGCCAGTACCAGATATTCCGGGACAGGGCCCGGGATCGGGGAGCTGTTTTTT.